This T cell receptor (beta chain) appears in the sequencing data of a study of technical replicates of blood from a few donors. Germline CDR1 and CDR2: MNHEY and SVGAGI. The CDR3 covers 15 residues. Deletions cut 5 bases from V and 7 bases from J, with 20 bases between. The data were produced by immunoSEQ multiplex PCR, yet TCRdb's version contains in-frame clones alone and is incomplete. This sample yields more than 65,000 clones, of which around 94% are seen a single time; approximately 0.25% belongs to the top ten. The sequenced sample consisted of T cells isolated from PBMCs. The rearrangement links TRBV6-5 to TRBJ1-2; D is perhaps TRBD1 (5 bases). This sequence was found in a human donor in good health. The CDR3 loop is CASSTTGQGFLGYTF. The CDR3 coding sequence is TGTGCCAGCAGTACAACAGGTCAGGGATTTCTTGGCTACACCTTC.